The rows below give T cell receptor beta chains drawn from one sample of a study of long-term antiretroviral therapy in people with HIV. Some clones are missing from TCRdb's copy, which holds only in-frame ones; the method was immunoSEQ multiplex PCR. Counted here are around 37,000 clones, 65% to 90% occurring once; the ten biggest clones make up almost 4.5%. Here the sequenced sample was unsorted PBMCs, taken about 3.4 years after starting antiretroviral therapy. The receptors derive from a man between 18 and 29 years old with HIV. CDR3s include the opening cysteine and the closing phenylalanine or tryptophan. Fields, in order: clone size, V gene, J gene, D gene, CDR3 protein, CDR3 DNA. The D gene is left open where the match is weak. Clone size is stated in some rows and not others, as once, few, many or a class when expanded.

few	TRBV28	TRBJ1-5	-	CASSGVNQPQHF	TGTGCCAGCAGTGGGGTCAATCAGCCCCAGCATTTT
-	TRBV19	TRBJ2-1	-	CASSNGAAFSYNEQFF	TGTGCCAGTAGTAACGGAGCGGCCTTTTCCTACAATGAGCAGTTCTTC
-	TRBV5-8	TRBJ1-5	TRBD1	CASSTGTGSGQPQHF	TGTGCCAGCAGCACCGGGACAGGGTCAGGTCAGCCCCAGCATTTT
-	TRBV4-1	TRBJ2-3	TRBD2	CASSQGPAGGADTQYF	TGCGCCAGCAGCCAAGGCCCAGCGGGGGGCGCAGATACGCAGTATTTT
-	TRBV7-3	TRBJ2-3	-	CASSSLGTDTQYF	TGTGCCAGCAGCTCCCTCGGCACAGATACGCAGTATTTT
-	TRBV19	TRBJ2-7	TRBD1	CASSISPGQGSGEQYF	TGTGCCAGTAGTATTTCTCCGGGACAGGGTTCGGGAGAGCAGTACTTC
once	TRBV25-1	TRBJ1-4	-	CASTLQHGEEKLFF	TGTGCCAGCACCCTTCAGCACGGCGAAGAAAAACTGTTTTTT
-	TRBV6-5	TRBJ2-5	-	CASSLLGPSSETQYF	TGTGCCAGCAGTCTCCTCGGCCCCTCATCGGAGACCCAGTACTTC
once	TRBV5-8	TRBJ1-1	TRBD1	CASSWTGAGVNTEAFF	TGTGCCAGCAGCTGGACAGGGGCAGGGGTGAACACTGAAGCTTTCTTT
-	TRBV19	TRBJ1-5	TRBD1	CASSTPGQGAWSNQPQHF	TGTGCCAGTAGCACCCCGGGACAGGGGGCATGGAGCAATCAGCCCCAGCATTTT
-	TRBV29-1	TRBJ2-2	TRBD1	CSFYLPGQGRSGELFF	TGCAGCTTTTACCTCCCGGGACAGGGACGGAGCGGGGAGCTGTTTTTT
-	TRBV7-8	TRBJ2-5	TRBD2	CASRTSGRARETQYF	TGTGCCAGTCGGACTAGCGGGAGGGCCCGAGAGACCCAGTACTTC
-	TRBV13	TRBJ1-1	-	CASSLEGWGEAGTEAFF	TGTGCCAGCAGCTTAGAAGGGTGGGGGGAGGCAGGCACTGAAGCTTTCTTT
-	TRBV7-9	TRBJ1-1	-	CASSLSQIIPEAFF	TGTGCCAGCAGCTTGTCTCAAATCATCCCTGAAGCTTTCTTT
-	TRBV5-1	TRBJ1-1	-	CASSTGDKGGTEAFF	TGCGCCAGCAGCACTGGGGACAAGGGGGGGACTGAAGCTTTCTTT
-	TRBV19	TRBJ2-5	TRBD1	CASRDRGRGETQYF	TGTGCCAGTAGAGACAGGGGGCGCGGGGAGACCCAGTACTTC
-	TRBV10-3	TRBJ1-1	TRBD1	CAIRQRDRSTEAFF	TGTGCCATCAGGCAGCGGGACAGATCGACTGAAGCTTTCTTT
-	TRBV10-3	TRBJ1-1	-	CAISDLGGRGGTEAFF	TGTGCCATCAGTGACCTCGGGGGGCGCGGGGGCACTGAAGCTTTCTTT
-	TRBV5-1	TRBJ2-7	TRBD1	CASSLTQGEGYEQYF	TGCGCCAGCAGCTTGACACAGGGGGAAGGCTACGAGCAGTACTTC
-	TRBV4-1	TRBJ2-7	-	CASSQDSSQSYEQYF	TGCGCCAGCAGCCAAGACAGTTCACAGTCCTACGAGCAGTACTTC
-	TRBV7-6	TRBJ2-7	TRBD2	CASSAGTSGYEQYF	TGTGCCAGCAGCGCCGGGACTAGCGGGTACGAGCAGTACTTC
-	TRBV27	TRBJ2-1	-	CASSLWNEQFF	TGTGCCAGCAGTTTATGGAATGAGCAGTTCTTC
-	TRBV9	TRBJ1-1	TRBD1	CASSVSRDSRLNTEAFF	TGTGCCAGCAGCGTTTCCCGGGACAGCCGTTTGAACACTGAAGCTTTCTTT
-	TRBV5-5	TRBJ2-1	-	CASSLGRKTRNDEQFF	TGTGCCAGCAGCTTGGGGCGTAAAACGAGGAACGATGAGCAGTTCTTC
-	TRBV7-8	TRBJ1-1	-	CASSLAPGPRTEAFF	TGTGCCAGCAGCTTAGCGCCAGGGCCGCGCACTGAAGCTTTCTTT
large	TRBV5-1	TRBJ2-3	-	CASSLEGVADTQYF	TGCGCCAGCAGCTTGGAGGGGGTCGCAGATACGCAGTATTTT
-	TRBV27	TRBJ2-7	-	CASTQTGSYEQYF	TGTGCCAGCACCCAAACAGGGTCCTACGAGCAGTACTTC
-	TRBV19	TRBJ1-1	-	CASSGFLRHMNTEAFF	TGTGCCAGTAGTGGTTTCCTTCGGCACATGAACACTGAAGCTTTCTTT
-	TRBV11-2	TRBJ2-2	TRBD1	CASSSIRDSISTGELFF	TGTGCCAGCAGCTCGATTCGGGACAGCATTAGCACCGGGGAGCTGTTTTTT
-	TRBV12-5	TRBJ2-3	-	CASGLLGDPSTDTQYF	TGTGCTAGTGGTTTGTTGGGAGACCCTAGCACAGATACGCAGTATTTT
-	TRBV14	TRBJ2-7	-	CASSPLWGPSYEQYF	TGTGCCAGCAGCCCCCTTTGGGGGCCGTCCTACGAGCAGTACTTC
once	TRBV7-2	TRBJ2-1	TRBD2	CASSLAPDRTSGPYNEQFF	TGTGCCAGCAGCTTAGCTCCGGACAGAACTAGCGGGCCCTACAATGAGCAGTTCTTC
-	TRBV2	TRBJ1-1	-	CASSLEKVTEAFF	TGTGCCAGCAGCCTCGAGAAGGTCACTGAAGCTTTCTTT
-	TRBV13	TRBJ2-7	TRBD2	CASSPRTSGYEQYF	TGTGCCAGCAGCCCACGGACTAGCGGGTACGAGCAGTACTTC
-	TRBV18	TRBJ2-7	-	CASSPFEGLQNEQYF	TGTGCCAGCTCACCCTTTGAGGGCTTGCAGAACGAGCAGTACTTC
-	TRBV6-5	TRBJ1-2	TRBD1	CASSQGAGGYTF	TGTGCCAGCTCCCAGGGGGCTGGAGGCTACACCTTC
-	TRBV7-9	TRBJ1-1	-	CASSLDGTGNTEAFF	TGTGCCAGCAGCTTGGACGGTACAGGGAACACTGAAGCTTTCTTT
-	TRBV10-2	TRBJ2-7	-	CASSELRTYEQYF	TGCGCCAGCAGTGAGTTACGGACCTACGAGCAGTACTTC
-	TRBV19	TRBJ1-1	-	CASSMGRFGAHTEAFF	TGTGCCAGTAGTATGGGACGGTTTGGCGCACACACTGAAGCTTTCTTT
-	TRBV18	TRBJ1-1	TRBD1	CASSRGQGANTEAFF	TGTGCCAGCTCGCGGGGACAGGGAGCAAACACTGAAGCTTTCTTT
-	TRBV19	TRBJ2-1	TRBD2	CASSSRTSGPFNEQFF	TGTGCCAGTAGTTCCAGGACTAGCGGGCCCTTTAATGAGCAGTTCTTC
-	TRBV28	TRBJ1-2	TRBD1	CASYHRGGYTF	TGTGCCAGCTACCACAGGGGCGGCTACACCTTC
-	TRBV7-9	TRBJ1-1	-	CASSLAEKPAAAFF	TGTGCCAGCAGCTTAGCGGAAAAGCCCGCCGCGGCTTTCTTT
-	TRBV4-1	TRBJ1-1	TRBD1	CASSQETGTNTEAFF	TGCGCCAGCAGCCAAGAGACAGGGACGAACACTGAAGCTTTCTTT
-	TRBV6-5	TRBJ2-3	TRBD2	CASTRGGRSLDTQYF	TGTGCCAGCACCCGTGGCGGGAGGTCCCTGGATACGCAGTATTTT